One sample yielded the 2 T cell receptor beta chains listed below, sequenced in a study of cytomegalovirus exposure and HLA in healthy donors. The PCR contained 60 Vbeta and 13 Jbeta primers. This table comes from immunoSEQ multiplex PCR, and its TCRdb copy is limited to in-frame clones, with some not included. This table has 130,000 to 150,000 clones, around 78% appearing once. The material sequenced was PBMCs. The receptors were gathered from a young woman in good health and CMV-seropositive.

The CDR3: CASSLLGQGAEQYF. The CDR3 DNA is TGTGCCAGCAGCTTGCTTGGACAGGGGGCCGAGCAGTACTTC. The gene calls are TRBV5-6 and TRBJ2-7, with 11 bases lining up with TRBD1. This CDR3 contains 14 residues. V lost 1 base, J lost 6 bases, and 3 bases stayed unmatched. Germline CDR1 reads SGHDT; CDR2 reads YYEEEE.

This chain connects TRBV9 to TRBJ2-5, with D perhaps TRBD2 (5 bases). The end of the DNA is better explained by TRBJ2-7, so the J call may be wrong. Germline V CDR1 and CDR2: SGDLS, YYNGEE. This CDR3 spans 14 amino acids. Here the CDR3 DNA reads TGTGCCAGCAGCCCCTGGACTGAGACCTACGAGCAGTACTTC. Translating it yields CASSPWTETYEQYF.